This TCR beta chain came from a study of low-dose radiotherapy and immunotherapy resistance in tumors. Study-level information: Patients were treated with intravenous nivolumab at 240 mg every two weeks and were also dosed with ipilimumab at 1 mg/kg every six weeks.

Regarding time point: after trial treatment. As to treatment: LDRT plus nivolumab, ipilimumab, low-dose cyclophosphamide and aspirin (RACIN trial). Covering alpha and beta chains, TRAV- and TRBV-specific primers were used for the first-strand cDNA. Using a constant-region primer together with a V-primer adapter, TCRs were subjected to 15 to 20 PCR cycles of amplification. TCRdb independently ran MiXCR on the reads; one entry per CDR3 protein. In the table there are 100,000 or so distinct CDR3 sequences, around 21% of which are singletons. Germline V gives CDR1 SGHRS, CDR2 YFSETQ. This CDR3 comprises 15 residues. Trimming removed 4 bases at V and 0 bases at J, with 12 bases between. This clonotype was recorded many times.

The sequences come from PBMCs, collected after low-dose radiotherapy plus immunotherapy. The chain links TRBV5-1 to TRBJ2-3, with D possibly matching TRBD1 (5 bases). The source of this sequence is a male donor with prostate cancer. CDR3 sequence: CASSLDNASTDTQYF. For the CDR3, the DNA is TGCGCCAGCAGCCTGGACAATGCTAGCACAGATACGCAGTATTTT.